This T cell receptor beta chain comes out of a study of T cell responses to AZD1222 COVID-19 vaccine. This CDR3 has 14 amino acids. From germline, CDR1 is SGHAT and CDR2 FQNNGV. V was clipped by 6 bases and J by 8 bases, with 19 bases between them. Assay used: immunoSEQ multiplex PCR; TCRdb lists only in-frame clones, some missing. The table records 110,000 to 150,000 clones, 92% of them present only once. This TCR derives from an adult who received the AZD1222 COVID-19 vaccine. V is TRBV11-2 and J is TRBJ1-1; D remains unclear. The sample consisted of peripheral blood, taken 28 days after the second AZD1222 dose. The CDR3 nucleotides are TGTGCCAGCAGTTATTCGGGCCTCGCAGGCGAAGCTTTCTTT. It codes for CASSYSGLAGEAFF.